This is a list of T cell receptor beta chains from one sample in a study of CD8 T cells in ankylosing spondylitis. TCRdb reprocessed the 5' RACE reads via MiXCR and lists one record per CDR3 protein. The repertoire holds approximately 200,000 distinct CDR3 sequences, over 10% seen once, with 11% in the top ten. The specimen was blood, either unsorted or a sorted T cell fraction (not recorded which). Receptor source: a female donor with ankylosing spondylitis or in good health (not recorded which). CDR3s include the opening cysteine and the closing phenylalanine or tryptophan. A D gene is named only where the DNA matches it firmly. The size field is filled for only some rows; it gives once, few, many or a size class.

TRBJ2-5	TRBV5-1	15	many	-	CASSLAGANQETQYF	TGCGCCAGCAGCTTGGCCGGGGCCAACCAAGAGACCCAGTACTTC
TRBJ1-1	TRBV30	12	-	-	CAWSMRGTEAFF	TGTGCCTGGAGTATGAGGGGCACTGAAGCTTTCTTT
TRBJ2-2	TRBV10-3	14	many	TRBD1	CATGQGADTGELFF	TGTGCCACCGGACAGGGGGCGGACACCGGGGAGCTGTTTTTT
TRBJ2-7	TRBV19	15	few	-	CASSMERGVGYEQYF	TGTGCCAGTAGTATGGAAAGGGGAGTTGGCTACGAGCAGTACTTC
TRBJ2-3	TRBV7-2	12	many	-	CASSPRTDTQYF	TGTGCCAGCAGCCCTCGCACAGATACGCAGTATTTT
TRBJ2-1	TRBV7-9	13	many	TRBD1	CASAGTGYNEQFF	TGTGCCAGCGCCGGGACAGGGTACAATGAGCAGTTCTTC
TRBJ2-7	TRBV7-9	12	many	-	CASSLEADEQYF	TGTGCCAGCAGCTTAGAAGCTGACGAGCAGTACTTC
TRBJ2-7	TRBV7-2	14	-	TRBD1	CATSTGTGSREQYF	TGTGCCACCTCTACCGGGACAGGGTCCCGAGAGCAGTACTTC
TRBJ2-7	TRBV7-9	14	many	-	CASSSTPGAYEQYF	TGTGCCAGCAGCTCGACTCCGGGGGCCTACGAGCAGTACTTC
TRBJ2-3	TRBV20-1	13	many	-	CSAAGGTTDTQYF	TGCAGTGCTGCGGGCGGGACGACAGATACGCAGTATTTT
TRBJ1-5	TRBV12-3/TRBV12-4	13	many	-	CASSPRPDQPQHF	TGTGCCAGCAGTCCACGACCAGATCAGCCCCAGCATTTT
TRBJ2-7	TRBV11-1	13	-	TRBD2	CASSRLAGGEQYF	TGTGCCAGCAGCAGACTAGCGGGTGGCGAGCAGTACTTC
TRBJ2-3	TRBV5-1	14	many	-	CASIPVPGTDTQYF	TGCGCCAGCATCCCCGTTCCGGGTACAGATACGCAGTATTTT
TRBJ1-4	TRBV10-3	15	many	-	CAISDAGTTNEKLFF	TGTGCCATCAGTGACGCGGGGACAACTAATGAAAAACTGTTTTTT
TRBJ1-5	TRBV20-1	15	-	TRBD1	CSARVPQGANQPQHF	TGCAGTGCTAGAGTACCTCAGGGGGCCAATCAGCCCCAGCATTTT
TRBJ2-1	TRBV29-1	17	few	TRBD2	CSVERLGAGGIANEQFF	TGCAGCGTTGAAAGGTTAGGTGCGGGAGGTATAGCCAATGAGCAGTTCTTC
TRBJ1-1	TRBV27	15	few	TRBD1	CASTTGGLPITEAFF	TGTGCCAGCACCACAGGGGGACTACCGATCACTGAAGCTTTCTTT
TRBJ2-3	TRBV7-2	16	many	-	CASSFDRSRGTDTQYF	TGTGCCAGCAGCTTCGACAGGTCGAGAGGCACAGATACGCAGTATTTT
TRBJ2-7	TRBV6-1	13	many	-	CASGGTVTYEQYF	TGTGCCAGCGGAGGGACAGTCACCTACGAGCAGTACTTC
TRBJ2-1	TRBV7-9	12	-	TRBD2	CASSLSGDEQFF	TGTGCCAGCAGCCTTAGCGGGGATGAGCAGTTCTTC
TRBJ1-5	TRBV12-3/TRBV12-4	15	many	-	CATGGPRAPNQPQHF	TGTGCCACCGGGGGCCCTCGGGCCCCCAATCAGCCCCAGCATTTT
TRBJ2-3	TRBV10-3	17	few	TRBD2	CAISDPKLARHGYGQYF	TGTGCCATCAGTGACCCTAAACTAGCGCGACACGGCTATGGGCAGTATTTT
TRBJ2-3	TRBV29-1	15	-	TRBD2	CSVNGASGGADTQYF	TGCAGCGTCAATGGGGCTAGCGGGGGGGCGGATACGCAGTATTTT
TRBJ2-1	TRBV12-3/TRBV12-4	16	once	TRBD2	CASSLRTSGRRGEQFF	TGTGCCAGCAGTTTAAGGACTAGCGGGAGGAGGGGTGAGCAGTTCTTC
TRBJ2-2	TRBV12-3/TRBV12-4	16	many	TRBD1	CASTPWGQENTGELFF	TGTGCCAGCACCCCCTGGGGACAGGAGAACACCGGGGAGCTGTTTTTT
TRBJ1-2	TRBV7-9	14	many	-	CASSLPGHSYGYTF	TGTGCCAGCAGCTTACCCGGGCATAGCTATGGCTACACCTTC
TRBJ2-2	TRBV18	15	few	TRBD2	CASSLGLEDTGELFF	TGTGCCAGCTCACTAGGACTAGAGGACACCGGGGAGCTGTTTTTT
TRBJ1-2	TRBV19	13	-	-	CASSPTDRYGYPF	TGTGCCAGTAGCCCCACGGACCGCTATGGCTACCCCTTC
TRBJ1-1	TRBV14	14	many	-	CASSQALGGAEAFF	TGTGCCAGCAGCCAAGCCCTGGGAGGGGCTGAAGCTTTCTTT
TRBJ2-7	TRBV5-5	13	-	-	CASRWGGLEEQYF	TGTGCCAGCAGGTGGGGGGGGCTGGAAGAGCAGTACTTC
TRBJ2-2	TRBV7-2	16	-	TRBD2	CASRISGMLFAGELFF	TGTGCCAGCAGAATTAGCGGGATGCTTTTTGCCGGGGAGCTGTTTTTT
TRBJ2-1	TRBV7-2	16	few	TRBD2	CASSLATSGGFNEQFF	TGTGCCAGCAGCTTAGCGACTAGCGGGGGATTCAATGAGCAGTTCTTC
TRBJ2-7	TRBV6-2/TRBV6-3	13	-	-	CATMERVAYEQYF	TGTGCCACCATGGAGCGGGTCGCCTACGAGCAGTACTTC
TRBJ2-3	TRBV15	12	-	-	CATSREDPRQYF	TGTGCCACCAGCAGAGAGGACCCTCGTCAGTATTTT
TRBJ2-1	TRBV2	13	-	-	CASSEHYLNEQFF	TGTGCTAGCAGTGAACACTACTTGAACGAGCAGTTCTTC
TRBJ1-4	TRBV18	14	few	TRBD1	CASSRGRGGEKLFF	TGTGCCAGCTCACGCGGACGAGGGGGCGAAAAACTGTTTTTT
TRBJ2-1	TRBV29-1	11	many	-	CLAGPYNEQFF	TGCTTGGCGGGCCCCTACAATGAGCAGTTCTTC
TRBJ2-1	TRBV9	15	many	TRBD2	CASSPRASGRAEQFF	TGTGCCAGCAGCCCGAGGGCTAGCGGGAGGGCTGAGCAGTTCTTC
TRBJ1-1	TRBV27	15	many	-	CASSPSVLRGTEAFF	TGTGCCAGCAGTCCCTCCGTTCTAAGAGGGACTGAAGCTTTCTTT